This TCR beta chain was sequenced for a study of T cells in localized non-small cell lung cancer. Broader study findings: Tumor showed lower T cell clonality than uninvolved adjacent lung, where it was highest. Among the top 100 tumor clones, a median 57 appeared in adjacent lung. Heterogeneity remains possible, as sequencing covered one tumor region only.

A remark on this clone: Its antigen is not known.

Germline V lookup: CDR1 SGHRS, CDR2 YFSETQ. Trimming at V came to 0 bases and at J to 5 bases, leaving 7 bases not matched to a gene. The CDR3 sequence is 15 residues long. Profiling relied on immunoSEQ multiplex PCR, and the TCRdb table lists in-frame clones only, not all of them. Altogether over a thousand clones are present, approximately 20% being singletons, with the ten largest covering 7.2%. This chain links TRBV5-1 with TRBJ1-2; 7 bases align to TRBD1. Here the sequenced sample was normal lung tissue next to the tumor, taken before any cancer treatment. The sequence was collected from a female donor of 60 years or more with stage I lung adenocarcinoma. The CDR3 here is CASSLDPGQEYGYTF. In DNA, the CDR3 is TGCGCCAGCAGCTTGGACCCCGGACAGGAATATGGCTACACCTTC.